Listed below are T cell receptor beta chains from one sample, sequenced in a study of T cell repertoires in cytomegalovirus infection. These receptors are not linked to any known antigen. TCRdb redid the calling of the reads with MiXCR, one entry per CDR3 protein. Here the sample spans some 940,000 distinct CDR3 sequences, roughly 30% being singletons. The specimen comprised cultured CD8+ T cells from PBMCs, sampled from culture after CMV antigen stimulation. The receptors stem from a human donor in good health (CMV status not recorded). Some clones in this sample may be carry-over from other donors' samples. The CDR3 runs from the conserved cysteine through the conserved F or W. The D gene is left open where the match is weak. Clone size is shown for a subset of rows, as once, few, many or a class of expanded clone.

>-|-|TRBJ1-1|TRBV19
CASSTPRGTEAFF
TGTGCCAGTAGTACCCCCCGGGGCACTGAAGCTTTCTTT
>-|TRBD2|TRBJ2-1|TRBV18
CASSPRDYNYLSYNEQFF
TGTGCCAGCTCACCGAGGGACTACAATTACCTCTCCTACAATGAGCAGTTCTTC
>-|TRBD2|TRBJ2-4|TRBV7-9
CASSPETSGETKNIQYF
TGTGCCAGCAGCCCAGAGACTAGCGGGGAAACCAAAAACATTCAGTACTTC
>-|TRBD2|TRBJ2-3|TRBV27
CASSFAGVIPDTQYF
TGTGCCAGCAGTTTTGCGGGGGTTATTCCAGATACGCAGTATTTT
>few|-|TRBJ2-5|TRBV6-5
CASSPGGRGPQETQYF
TGTGCCAGCAGCCCCGGAGGGCGGGGGCCTCAAGAGACCCAGTACTTC
>-|-|TRBJ1-1|TRBV4-1
CASSQEPLGWNTEAFF
TGCGCCAGCAGCCAAGAGCCGTTGGGGTGGAACACTGAAGCTTTCTTT
>few|-|TRBJ1-1|TRBV19
CASSYTAILNTEAFF
TGTGCCAGTAGTTACACAGCGATATTGAACACTGAAGCTTTCTTT
>few|-|TRBJ1-1|TRBV20-1
CSARDFFTEAFF
TGCAGTGCTAGAGATTTTTTCACTGAAGCTTTCTTT
>few|-|TRBJ2-1|TRBV10-1
CASSDLQAYNEQFF
TGCGCCAGCAGTGACCTGCAGGCCTACAATGAGCAGTTCTTC
>-|-|TRBJ1-2|TRBV7-8
CASSLGSDSLYGYTF
TGTGCCAGCAGCTTAGGGTCGGACAGCCTTTATGGCTACACCTTC
>few|-|TRBJ2-1|TRBV19
CASTLVPGSYNEQFF
TGTGCCAGTACCCTGGTCCCGGGTTCCTACAATGAGCAGTTCTTC
>few|TRBD1|TRBJ2-1|TRBV19
CASSPGQGSEQFF
TGTGCCAGTAGTCCGGGACAGGGGAGCGAGCAGTTCTTC
>-|-|TRBJ2-7|TRBV7-9
CASSPLVGGVDEQYF
TGTGCCAGCAGCCCCCTGGTGGGAGGTGTGGACGAGCAGTACTTC
>many|-|TRBJ1-2|TRBV28
CASSFEGEWAHYGYTF
TGTGCCAGCAGTTTTGAGGGGGAGTGGGCTCACTATGGCTACACCTTC
>-|TRBD2|TRBJ2-3|TRBV6-6
CASSSYELAVSTDTQYF
TGTGCCAGCAGTTCCTATGAGCTAGCGGTCAGCACAGATACGCAGTATTTT
>-|TRBD1|TRBJ1-2|TRBV19
CASIQDRKYTF
TGTGCCAGTATCCAGGACAGGAAGTACACCTTC
>-|-|TRBJ2-1|TRBV4-1
CASSPRAAYNEQFF
TGCGCCAGCAGCCCCAGGGCAGCCTACAATGAGCAGTTCTTC
>few|-|TRBJ1-2|TRBV27
CATRGGYGYTF
TGTGCCACCCGGGGAGGGTATGGCTACACCTTC
>few|-|TRBJ2-1|TRBV29-1
CSVEGAGSSAYNEQFF
TGCAGCGTTGAAGGGGCCGGGAGTTCAGCCTACAATGAGCAGTTCTTC
>-|-|TRBJ1-1|TRBV27
CASSLTDGAEAFF
TGTGCCAGCAGTTTGACCGACGGGGCTGAAGCTTTCTTT
>-|-|TRBJ1-5|TRBV14
CASSQRKNQPQHF
TGTGCCAGCAGCCAACGGAAGAATCAGCCCCAGCATTTT
>-|-|TRBJ2-7|TRBV4-1
CASSQDIRGFYEQYF
TGCGCCAGCAGCCAAGATATACGGGGATTTTACGAGCAGTACTTC
>-|-|TRBJ2-5|TRBV5-4
CASSLYGRGQTQYF
TGTGCCAGCAGCTTGTATGGCCGCGGGCAGACCCAGTACTTC
>-|TRBD2|TRBJ2-2|TRBV6-5
CASSYSTSENTGELFF
TGTGCCAGCAGTTACTCGACTAGCGAGAACACCGGGGAGCTGTTTTTT
>-|TRBD1|TRBJ1-6|TRBV5-5
CASRVGTGTNSPLHF
TGTGCCTCTAGGGTCGGGACAGGGACTAATTCACCCCTCCACTTT
>-|-|TRBJ1-2|TRBV15
CATSTTSAFYGYTF
TGTGCCACCAGCACCACTTCAGCGTTCTATGGCTACACCTTC
>few|-|TRBJ2-3|TRBV5-1
CASSFGLLGTDTQYF
TGCGCCAGCAGCTTCGGGCTTCTGGGCACAGATACGCAGTATTTT
>-|-|TRBJ1-6|TRBV6-2/TRBV6-3
CASSERTVYSYNSPLHF
TGTGCCAGCAGTGAACGGACGGTATACTCCTATAATTCACCCCTCCACTTT
>-|-|TRBJ2-1|TRBV7-3
CASSIWGASSYNEQFF
TGTGCCAGCAGCATCTGGGGGGCGAGCTCCTACAATGAGCAGTTCTTC
>-|TRBD2|TRBJ2-5|TRBV4-1
CASSPGTMDQETQYF
TGCGCCAGCAGCCCCGGGACTATGGACCAAGAGACCCAGTACTTC
>once|-|TRBJ2-6|TRBV25-1
CASSPGGRGVSGANVLTF
TGTGCCAGCAGCCCTGGGGGCAGGGGAGTGTCTGGGGCCAACGTCCTGACTTTC
>-|-|TRBJ2-3|TRBV4-3
CASSQATMKSTDTQYF
TGCGCCAGCAGCCAAGCCACGATGAAGAGCACAGATACGCAGTATTTT
>-|TRBD1|TRBJ2-7|TRBV3-1
CASSQVGQGYEQYF
TGTGCCAGCAGCCAGGTGGGACAGGGCTACGAGCAGTACTTC
>-|-|TRBJ1-4|TRBV5-1
CASSLAGGSNEKLFF
TGCGCCAGCAGCTTGGCTGGGGGGTCTAATGAAAAACTGTTTTTT
>-|-|TRBJ2-1|TRBV6-2/TRBV6-3
CASSYWVSSYNEQFF
TGTGCCAGCAGTTACTGGGTTAGCTCCTACAATGAGCAGTTCTTC
>-|-|TRBJ2-2|TRBV2
CASSVPLTVPSNTGELFF
TGTGCCAGCAGTGTCCCCTTGACAGTTCCATCGAACACCGGGGAGCTGTTTTTT
>many|-|TRBJ2-1|TRBV12-3/TRBV12-4
CARRDSRHNEQFF
TGTGCCAGGCGGGACAGCCGACACAATGAGCAGTTCTTC